The rows below give T cell receptor beta chains drawn from one sample of a study of T-cell reconstitution after alpha-beta-depleted transplantation in children. TCRdb fed the PCR reads into MiXCR, producing one record per CDR3 protein. The table has about 400,000 distinct CDR3 sequences, 15% to 20% seen once. The sample was PBMCs, mostly from graft donor cells, taken 360 days after TCRalphabeta/CD19-depleted stem cell transplant. The receptor source for this set is a boy less than two years old who had a stem cell transplant for Wiskott-Aldrich syndrome, so the T cells may come from the graft donor. Both conserved end residues are part of each CDR3. Fields, in order: clone size, D gene, J gene, V gene, CDR3 DNA, CDR3 protein. D genes are given only for firm matches. Size values are once, few and many counts, or a class for expanded clones, and some rows have none.

clone size: -
D gene: -
J gene: TRBJ2-7
V gene: TRBV12-3/TRBV12-4
CDR3 DNA: TGTGCCAGCAGTGGAGTAGTAGAAGGGGCCGAGCAGTACTTC
CDR3 protein: CASSGVVEGAEQYF

clone size: few
D gene: -
J gene: TRBJ2-7
V gene: TRBV5-6
CDR3 DNA: TGTGCCAGCAGCCCTTATGCCGGGGTCTACGAGCAGTACTTC
CDR3 protein: CASSPYAGVYEQYF

clone size: many
D gene: -
J gene: TRBJ2-1
V gene: TRBV5-1
CDR3 DNA: TGCGCCAGCAGCTTCGGACTCAACGGGGGCAATGAGCAGTTCTTC
CDR3 protein: CASSFGLNGGNEQFF

clone size: few
D gene: -
J gene: TRBJ1-2
V gene: TRBV12-3/TRBV12-4
CDR3 DNA: TGTGCCAGCCGAAGGGACCCACGGTATGGCTACACCTTC
CDR3 protein: CASRRDPRYGYTF

clone size: -
D gene: -
J gene: TRBJ2-5
V gene: TRBV28
CDR3 DNA: TGTGCCAGCAGTTTAACGGGTCCAGGCGAGACCCAGTACTTC
CDR3 protein: CASSLTGPGETQYF

clone size: few
D gene: TRBD1
J gene: TRBJ2-7
V gene: TRBV29-1
CDR3 DNA: TGCAGCGTCGTTCTGCGGACAGGGGGCCGAAATAAGCCTTCCTACGAGCAGTACTTC
CDR3 protein: CSVVLRTGGRNKPSYEQYF

clone size: few
D gene: -
J gene: TRBJ1-2
V gene: TRBV7-2
CDR3 DNA: TGTGCCAGCAGCAACAACCCCCCGGGGAACTATGGCTACACCTTC
CDR3 protein: CASSNNPPGNYGYTF

clone size: few
D gene: -
J gene: TRBJ2-3
V gene: TRBV7-2
CDR3 DNA: TGTGCCAGCAGCGTGTCCCCCTATACGCAGTATTTT
CDR3 protein: CASSVSPYTQYF

clone size: -
D gene: TRBD2
J gene: TRBJ2-1
V gene: TRBV6-1
CDR3 DNA: TGTGCCAGCAGGGAACTAGCGGGGCCCTACAATGAGCAGTTCTTC
CDR3 protein: CASRELAGPYNEQFF

clone size: -
D gene: TRBD2
J gene: TRBJ2-7
V gene: TRBV24-1
CDR3 DNA: TGTGCCACCAGTGATGTTAGCGGGGACTCCTACGAGCAGTACTTC
CDR3 protein: CATSDVSGDSYEQYF

clone size: few
D gene: TRBD1
J gene: TRBJ2-1
V gene: TRBV7-9
CDR3 DNA: TGTGCCAGCAGCTCCCCGGACGTCCCGGACAGGGAGCAGTTCTTC
CDR3 protein: CASSSPDVPDREQFF

clone size: -
D gene: TRBD2
J gene: TRBJ2-1
V gene: TRBV7-9
CDR3 DNA: TGTGCCAGCAGCTTAGCTAGCGGGAGAGGGGATGAGCAGTTCTTC
CDR3 protein: CASSLASGRGDEQFF

clone size: -
D gene: TRBD2
J gene: TRBJ2-5
V gene: TRBV12-3/TRBV12-4
CDR3 DNA: TGTGCCAGCAGTGCAACCGGGACTAGTAGAGAGACCCAGTACTTC
CDR3 protein: CASSATGTSRETQYF

clone size: -
D gene: TRBD1
J gene: TRBJ2-7
V gene: TRBV5-5
CDR3 DNA: TGTGCCAGCAGCTTGGTGAGGACAGGGGTCTACGAGCAGTACTTC
CDR3 protein: CASSLVRTGVYEQYF

clone size: -
D gene: TRBD2
J gene: TRBJ2-1
V gene: TRBV7-2
CDR3 DNA: TGTGCCAGCAGCGCCTTACTAGCGGGAGAATACAATGAGCAGTTCTTC
CDR3 protein: CASSALLAGEYNEQFF

clone size: few
D gene: TRBD2
J gene: TRBJ2-3
V gene: TRBV29-1
CDR3 DNA: TGCAGCGGTCAAGCGGGGGTGGGGGGAGATACGCAGTATTTT
CDR3 protein: CSGQAGVGGDTQYF

clone size: -
D gene: TRBD1
J gene: TRBJ2-7
V gene: TRBV6-5
CDR3 DNA: TGTGCCAGCAGTTTCTGGTGGGGACAGGGAACTTCCTACGAGCAGTACTTC
CDR3 protein: CASSFWWGQGTSYEQYF

clone size: -
D gene: TRBD2
J gene: TRBJ2-1
V gene: TRBV7-2
CDR3 DNA: TGTGCCAGCAGCAACAGCGGGAGTCCCTACAATGAGCAGTTCTTC
CDR3 protein: CASSNSGSPYNEQFF

clone size: -
D gene: -
J gene: TRBJ1-2
V gene: TRBV2
CDR3 DNA: TGTGCCAGCAGTGAGATACTGACCGTAGGCTACACCTTC
CDR3 protein: CASSEILTVGYTF

clone size: few
D gene: -
J gene: TRBJ2-2
V gene: TRBV10-3
CDR3 DNA: TGTGCCATCAGTGGACCCCCTGGGGCCGCCCAAAGCGACACCGGGGAGCTGTTTTTT
CDR3 protein: CAISGPPGAAQSDTGELFF

clone size: few
D gene: -
J gene: TRBJ2-4
V gene: TRBV20-1
CDR3 DNA: TGCAGTGTGCCAGGGGCTCCCAAAAACATTCAGTACTTC
CDR3 protein: CSVPGAPKNIQYF

clone size: -
D gene: -
J gene: TRBJ2-1
V gene: TRBV18
CDR3 DNA: TGTGCCAGCTCACCCACAGACAGTAACAATGAGCAGTTCTTC
CDR3 protein: CASSPTDSNNEQFF

clone size: -
D gene: TRBD1
J gene: TRBJ2-1
V gene: TRBV4-3
CDR3 DNA: TGCGCCAGCAGCCAGAGACAGGGGGGGAATGAGCAGTTCTTC
CDR3 protein: CASSQRQGGNEQFF

clone size: few
D gene: -
J gene: TRBJ2-5
V gene: TRBV7-9
CDR3 DNA: TGTGCCAGCACCCAGGGAGAAGAGACCCAGTACTTC
CDR3 protein: CASTQGEETQYF

clone size: few
D gene: -
J gene: TRBJ2-4
V gene: TRBV12-3/TRBV12-4
CDR3 DNA: TGTGCCAGCACCCTGGGGCCTTTGCTAGCCAAAAACATTCAGTACTTC
CDR3 protein: CASTLGPLLAKNIQYF

clone size: -
D gene: TRBD1
J gene: TRBJ2-3
V gene: TRBV7-2
CDR3 DNA: TGTGCCAGCATCGCCGGGACAGTAAACACAGATACGCAGTATTTT
CDR3 protein: CASIAGTVNTDTQYF

clone size: -
D gene: -
J gene: TRBJ2-7
V gene: TRBV10-3
CDR3 DNA: TGTGCCACGGGACTTAGCTCCTACGAGCAGTACTTC
CDR3 protein: CATGLSSYEQYF

clone size: few
D gene: -
J gene: TRBJ2-4
V gene: TRBV3-1
CDR3 DNA: TGTGCCAGCAGCCAAGACCTAAACATTCAGTACTTC
CDR3 protein: CASSQDLNIQYF

clone size: -
D gene: TRBD2
J gene: TRBJ2-5
V gene: TRBV20-1
CDR3 DNA: TGCAGCGAAACAACTAGCGGACAAGAGACCCAGTACTTC
CDR3 protein: CSETTSGQETQYF

clone size: -
D gene: -
J gene: TRBJ1-2
V gene: TRBV4-2
CDR3 DNA: TGTGCCAGCAGCCATCGGGACATCTATGGCTACACCTTC
CDR3 protein: CASSHRDIYGYTF

clone size: -
D gene: -
J gene: TRBJ2-3
V gene: TRBV7-9
CDR3 DNA: TGTGCCAGCAGCTTGGGGAGCAGGAGGATTGCAGATACGCAGTATTTT
CDR3 protein: CASSLGSRRIADTQYF

clone size: few
D gene: -
J gene: TRBJ2-3
V gene: TRBV6-2/TRBV6-3
CDR3 DNA: TGTGCCAGCAGCCCGTTCGCGCCCGGGACGCCGGAGATGGATACGCAGTATTTT
CDR3 protein: CASSPFAPGTPEMDTQYF

clone size: few
D gene: -
J gene: TRBJ2-7
V gene: TRBV4-1
CDR3 DNA: TGCGCCAGCAGCCCTCGGGCAGTCTCCTACGAGCAGTACTTC
CDR3 protein: CASSPRAVSYEQYF

clone size: -
D gene: -
J gene: TRBJ2-2
V gene: TRBV5-1
CDR3 DNA: TGCGCCAGCAGCCCGACGGGCCCCTCGAACACCGGGGAGCTGTTTTTT
CDR3 protein: CASSPTGPSNTGELFF

clone size: few
D gene: -
J gene: TRBJ1-2
V gene: TRBV7-2
CDR3 DNA: TGTGCCAGCAGCTTAGTGGGGCAGGGTTTCTATGGCTACACCTTC
CDR3 protein: CASSLVGQGFYGYTF

clone size: -
D gene: TRBD1
J gene: TRBJ1-1
V gene: TRBV28
CDR3 DNA: TGTGCCAGCAGTAAGACAGGGCGGACTGAAGCTTTCTTT
CDR3 protein: CASSKTGRTEAFF

clone size: few
D gene: -
J gene: TRBJ2-5
V gene: TRBV6-5
CDR3 DNA: TGTGCCAGCAGTTACTCGTACGCAAGCCAAGAGACCCAGTACTTC
CDR3 protein: CASSYSYASQETQYF

clone size: -
D gene: TRBD1
J gene: TRBJ1-1
V gene: TRBV12-3/TRBV12-4
CDR3 DNA: TGTGCCAGCACCTGGGGACAGGTGTACACTGAAGCTTTCTTT
CDR3 protein: CASTWGQVYTEAFF

clone size: -
D gene: -
J gene: TRBJ1-2
V gene: TRBV20-1
CDR3 DNA: TGCAGTGCTAGAGTTCAGGGCTACACCTTC
CDR3 protein: CSARVQGYTF

clone size: few
D gene: -
J gene: TRBJ2-4
V gene: TRBV20-1
CDR3 DNA: TGCAGTGCTAAACCCGTAAAAACAAACATTCAGTACTTC
CDR3 protein: CSAKPVKTNIQYF

clone size: -
D gene: -
J gene: TRBJ2-2
V gene: TRBV4-2
CDR3 DNA: TGTGCCAGCAGCCAAGTGCCGGGGCCAAGATACACCGGGGAGCTGTTTTTT
CDR3 protein: CASSQVPGPRYTGELFF

clone size: -
D gene: -
J gene: TRBJ2-2
V gene: TRBV5-1
CDR3 DNA: TGCGCCAGCAGCTTGGCCATCACACCCACTAACACCGGGGAGCTGTTTTTT
CDR3 protein: CASSLAITPTNTGELFF

clone size: few
D gene: -
J gene: TRBJ2-5
V gene: TRBV29-1
CDR3 DNA: TGCAGCATCAGGTGGGGGGCAGGGGAGACCCAGTACTTC
CDR3 protein: CSIRWGAGETQYF